Listed below are T cell receptor beta chains from one sample, sequenced in a study of blood T cell repertoires in COVID-19. Using immunoSEQ multiplex PCR, the repertoire was profiled, and TCRdb retains in-frame clones only, with some absent. The sample includes about 350,000 clones, more than 70% of them seen just once. Specimen: peripheral blood. These receptors were collected from a woman in her fifties or sixties with COVID-19, enrolled during active disease. Both conserved end residues are trimmed from each CDR3. Expanded clones are given a class, and other clones once, few, many or no size at all.

j_gene	abundance	v_gene	CDR3aa
TRBJ2-1	-	TRBV4-2	ASSQDWGSGGHNEQF
TRBJ1-4	once	TRBV4-2	ASSQVWRGFSTNEKLF
TRBJ2-1	-	TRBV28	ASRSFGGVGVYNEQF
TRBJ2-7	-	TRBV28	ASRRTGTYEQY
TRBJ2-7	-	TRBV3-1/TRBV3-2	ASSTSSQGYEQY
TRBJ2-1	-	TRBV11-2	ASSRAISGASYNEQF
TRBJ2-3	-	TRBV7-9	ASSLVLAGTDTQY
TRBJ2-5	-	TRBV5-4	ASSLSGGARETQY
TRBJ1-1	-	TRBV27	ASSPFGTVEAF
TRBJ2-3	-	TRBV3-1/TRBV3-2	ASSQEWGPSTDTQY